The 3 T cell receptor beta chains given below trace back to one sample, sequenced in a study of neurological immune-mediated disorders (dated by TCRdb to between 2018 and 2021). The library was prepared using 5' RACE. TCRdb lists the instrument as Illumina HiSeq 2500. TCRdb reran the public reads through fastp at Q25 and MiXCR, keeping productive beta chains. Identical CDR3 proteins give one entry, which carries the most common genes and DNA. The sample has 65,000 to 75,000 distinct CDR3 sequences on record, 4.5% to 5.5% of them singletons. The top ten hold roughly 2% of the sample. Sequenced input: PBMCs. The receptors derive from a woman between 70 and 85 years old with multiple sclerosis.

The sample holds many counts of this clonotype. The V and J genes are TRBV20-1 and TRBJ1-1; 8 bases are shared with TRBD1. The CDR3 has 13 amino acids. Germline V gene lookup returns CDR1 DFQATT and CDR2 SNEGSKA (reference sequence). The V and J ends lost 6 bases and 1 base, in that order; junction bases with no gene match: 4. CDR3 bases: TGCAGTGCGGGAGGACAGGGGAACACTGAAGCTTTCTTT. Its protein is CSAGGQGNTEAFF.

This clonotype was seen at least ten times. J is TRBJ2-3 and V is TRBV5-8, with 8 bases fitting TRBD2. Germline V gene lookup returns CDR1 SGHTS and CDR2 YDEGEE. This CDR3 is built from 15 residues. V was pared by 2 bases and J by 1 base, with 3 bases of the junction left unmatched. The CDR3 spells CASSFQAGGTDTQYF. CDR3 coding DNA: TGTGCCAGCAGCTTCCAAGCGGGAGGCACAGATACGCAGTATTTT.

At least ten counts were recorded for this clonotype. Written as DNA, the CDR3 is TGTGCCAGCGACAGCCTCACTGAAGCTTTCTTT. Its protein product is CASDSLTEAFF. The rearrangement joins TRBV6-1 to TRBJ1-1, with D possibly being TRBD1 (5 bases). The CDR3 runs 11 residues. V was trimmed by 8 bases and J by 4 bases, leaving 8 bases between them. CDR1 MNHNS and CDR2 SASEGT come from the germline V gene.